Below are 29 T cell receptor beta chains sequenced from a single sample in a study of T cells in Graves' hyperthyroidism and ophthalmopathy. Amplification targeted TCR beta CDR3 regions from RNA transcripts. Primed by the HTBI set, a first-round RT-PCR was run on the TCR CDR3. Each CDR3 protein is one row after TCRdb ran MiXCR on the multiplex PCR reads. The sample lists around 620,000 distinct CDR3 sequences; 15% to 20% were seen once. Material for sequencing was blood. The origin of the receptors is a woman aged 25 to 39 with Graves' hyperthyroidism.

V and J are TRBV28 and TRBJ1-3; no clear D. The CDR3 has 15 amino acids. Germline lookup yields CDR1 MDHEN and CDR2 SYDVKM. Trimming stripped 2 bases from V and 0 bases from J, with 8 bases between. CDR3 in DNA: TGTGCCAGCAGTTTAAGAATCTTCTCTGGAAACACCATATATTTT. Protein product: CASSLRIFSGNTIYF.

This clonotype has ten or more counts. The V and J genes are TRBV28 and TRBJ2-1; D is perhaps TRBD1 (5 bases). The CDR3 contains 14 residues. CDR1 is MDHEN and CDR2 is SYDVKM in the germline V gene. The V gene lost 3 bases and the J gene lost 4 bases, with 10 bases spanning the gap. The CDR3, as DNA: TGTGCCAGCAGTTTCCCAGGGCCTTACAATGAGCAGTTCTTC. Translation gives CASSFPGPYNEQFF.

This clonotype showed up many times. The chain is built from TRBV12-3 or TRBV12-4 and TRBJ2-3; a weak D match, TRBD2 (5 bases). This CDR3 spans 15 amino acids. Trimming took off 6 bases at V and 1 base at J, with 14 bases between the two ends. CDR3 sequence reads: CASSSTGIGTDTQYF. Written as DNA, the CDR3 is TGTGCCAGCAGCTCCACCGGGATAGGCACAGATACGCAGTATTTT.

The rearrangement uses TRBV27 and TRBJ1-4; weak D call: TRBD1 (6 bases). V was clipped by 0 bases and J by 8 bases, with 10 bases between them. Germline V gives CDR1 MNHEY, CDR2 SMNVEV (reference sequence). The CDR3 extends over 14 amino acids. The CDR3 DNA is TGTGCCAGCAGTTTATCGGCGACAGGCGAAAAACTGTTTTTT. Translating gives CASSLSATGEKLFF.

The chain couples TRBV28 to TRBJ2-6, with D unclear. Between the trimmed V and J ends, which lost 8 bases and 0 bases, there was a span of 8 bases. The CDR3 has 14 residues. Germline CDR1 MDHEN, CDR2 SYDVKM. This CDR3 reads CASGRLSGANVLTF. The DNA of the CDR3 is TGTGCCAGCGGCCGACTCTCTGGGGCCAACGTCCTGACTTTC.

This clonotype was seen many times. The chain combines TRBV20-1 with TRBJ2-7; perhaps TRBD1 as D (5 bases). V lost 2 bases to trimming and J lost 5 bases, with 13 bases between them. The CDR3 extends over 13 amino acids. Looked up from germline, CDR1 is DFQATT and CDR2 is SNEGSKA (reference sequence). CDR3 nucleotide sequence: TGCAGTGCTAGATATAGTACGGACAACGAGCAGTACTTC. The encoded protein is CSARYSTDNEQYF.

This clonotype was recorded at least ten times. The V gene is TRBV7-2, the J gene TRBJ2-1, with unresolved D. The CDR3 loop spans 16 amino acids. V dropped 2 bases and J dropped 1 base, with 12 bases sitting between them. Germline V gives CDR1 SGHTA, CDR2 FQGNSA. Written as DNA, the CDR3 is TGTGCCAGCAGCTTATCATTAGTTGGGTCCTACAATGAGCAGTTCTTC. It yields the protein CASSLSLVGSYNEQFF.

This clonotype was seen only a few times. The chain joins TRBV25-1 to TRBJ1-4; D not certain. From germline, CDR1 is MGHDK and CDR2 SYGVNS. The V gene lost 2 bases and the J gene lost 8 bases, with 12 bases spanning the gap. The CDR3 has 14 amino acids. The CDR3 coding sequence is TGTGCCAGCAGTGAACTTTACGGGAGGGAAAAACTGTTTTTT. It translates to CASSELYGREKLFF.

This clonotype was counted at least ten times. This chain joins TRBV7-8 and TRBJ1-1; no clear D gene. Trimming left V 0 bases short and J 11 bases short, with 13 bases between. CDR3 size: 13 residues. Germline V gene lookup returns CDR1 SGHVS and CDR2 FQNEAQ. The CDR3 DNA sequence: TGTGCCAGCAGCTTAGCGAAAGAAAACCCGGCTTTCTTT. It translates to CASSLAKENPAFF.

There are a few counts of this clonotype. This chain connects TRBV7-9 to TRBJ2-2; D uncertain. Germline lookup yields CDR1 SEHNR and CDR2 FQNEAQ (reference sequence). The CDR3 sequence is 18 residues long. Trimming removed 9 bases from V and 1 base from J, with 24 bases in between. Here the CDR3 reads CASIPNANAEKNTGELFF. DNA of the CDR3: TGTGCCAGTATCCCGAATGCTAATGCGGAGAAGAACACCGGGGAGCTGTTTTTT.

On this clonotype: A much larger clone lies one base from this, so it may be a read error. This sequence joins TRBV28 and TRBJ2-7; D is perhaps TRBD1 (5 bases). Germline V gene sequence: CDR1 MDHEN, CDR2 SYDVKM. This CDR3 comprises 15 residues. This CDR3 is CAGSFYRSSSYEQYF. The CDR3 DNA sequence: TGTGCCGGCAGTTTCTACAGGTCTAGCTCCTACGAGCAGTACTTC.

This clonotype was seen a few times. The chain couples TRBV20-1 to TRBJ1-5; 9 bases are shared with TRBD1. CDR1 DFQATT and CDR2 SNEGSKA come from the germline V gene (reference sequence). CDR3 length equals 13 residues. V dropped 4 bases and J dropped 5; count of bases not matched to a gene: 3. The CDR3 DNA reads as TGCAGTGCTAACAGGGGGCACGATCAGCCCCAGCATTTT. Its translation is CSANRGHDQPQHF.

The gene calls are TRBV9 and TRBJ2-7; TRBD1 might be the D (7 bases). Deletions cut 0 bases from V and 6 bases from J, with 13 bases between. The V gene's germline CDR1 is SGDLS and CDR2 YYNGEE. The CDR3 is 14 residues long. CDR3 in amino acids: CASSVEGAGGEQYF. The CDR3 region has the DNA TGTGCCAGCAGCGTAGAGGGGGCCGGGGGCGAGCAGTACTTC. Full variable domain (missing parts from reference TRBV9 and TRBJ2-7): DSGVTQTPKHLITATGQRVTLRCSPRSGDLSVYWYQQSLDQGLQFLIQYYNGEERAKGNILERFSAQQFPDLHSELNLSSLELGDSALYFCASSVEGAGGEQYFGPGTRLTVT.

In its sample, this clonotype was seen many times. The V and J genes are TRBV12-3 or TRBV12-4 and TRBJ2-7, with TRBD1 matching 9 bases. V was clipped by 5 bases and J by 5 bases; unmatched bases: 7. This CDR3 contains 14 residues. CDR3 DNA: TGTGCCAGCAGTCCGGGACAGGGATACAACGAGCAGTACTTC. This encodes CASSPGQGYNEQYF.

This clonotype was counted many times. The V call is TRBV28, the J call TRBJ2-4; D might be TRBD1 or TRBD2, each matching 6 bases. The germline gives CDR1 MDHEN, CDR2 SYDVKM. The CDR3 is 14 amino acids. V gave up 6 bases and J gave up 8 bases, with 17 bases separating them. Here the CDR3 DNA reads TGTGCCAGCAGGCCACAGGGAAGGAGGGACATTCAGTACTTC. It codes for CASRPQGRRDIQYF.

This clonotype was seen many times. J is TRBJ1-1 and V is TRBV6-1, with D possibly being TRBD1 (6 bases). V was shortened by 6 bases and J by 4 bases, with 12 bases between the two germline ends. The CDR3 has 13 residues. From germline, CDR1 is MNHNS and CDR2 SASEGT. CDR3: CASRDEGGTEAFF. The CDR3 nucleotides are TGTGCCAGCAGAGACGAGGGGGGCACTGAAGCTTTCTTT.

This clonotype was counted at least ten times. This chain uses TRBV27 with TRBJ2-7, with D possibly TRBD2 on 5 matching bases. Germline V gives CDR1 MNHEY, CDR2 SMNVEV (reference sequence). The CDR3 covers 14 residues. V was clipped by 0 bases and J by 7 bases, with 13 bases between them. CDR3 residues: CASSLSSGIGEQYF. The CDR3 DNA sequence: TGTGCCAGCAGTTTATCCAGCGGAATAGGGGAGCAGTACTTC.

The chain links TRBV7-8 to TRBJ2-5; perhaps TRBD2 as D (6 bases). V shed 5 bases and J shed 4 bases, with 11 bases lying between them. The CDR3 covers 13 residues. Germline V lookup: CDR1 SGHVS, CDR2 FQNEAQ. The CDR3 nucleotides read TGTGCCAGCAGCCTACTACTAGCAGAGACCCAGTACTTC. This gives the protein CASSLLLAETQYF.

The chain is built from TRBV7-9 and TRBJ2-1, with D possibly matching TRBD2 (5 bases). This CDR3 has 15 residues. Germline V gene data show CDR1 as SEHNR and CDR2 as FQNEAQ (reference sequence). Trimming removed 0 bases at V and 8 bases at J, with 14 bases between. CDR3 sequence: CASSLAGATGDEQFF. As DNA, the CDR3 is TGTGCCAGCAGCTTAGCGGGAGCCACTGGGGATGAGCAGTTCTTC.

This clonotype was found a few times. The chain uses TRBV30 and TRBJ2-2, with D possibly being TRBD1 or TRBD2 (6 bases each). The V gene's germline CDR1 is GTSNPN and CDR2 SVGIG (reference sequence). The CDR3 contains 12 residues. Trimming took 0 bases from V and 11 from J, leaving 10 bases between them. CDR3 nucleotide sequence: TGTGCCTGGAGTGTACAGGGACTTGAGCTGTTTTTT. Translating gives CAWSVQGLELFF. Looking up the rest from reference TRBV30 and TRBJ2-2 gives the full variable domain: SQTIHQWPATLVQPVGSPLSLECTVEGTSNPNLYWYRQAAGRGLQLLFYSVGIGQISSEVPQNLSASRPQDRQFILSSKKLLLSDSGFYLCAWSVQGLELFFGEGSRLTVL.

The genes are TRBV3-1 and TRBJ2-4; D ambiguous. This CDR3 spans 15 amino acids. Trimming took 0 bases from V and 10 from J, leaving 16 bases between them. Germline V gene data show CDR1 as LGHDT and CDR2 as YNNKEL (reference sequence). As DNA, the CDR3 is TGTGCCAGCAGCCAAGATCAGCCCCCCGGAGAAATTCAGTACTTC. Its translation: CASSQDQPPGEIQYF.

This clonotype was found many times. V gene TRBV12-3 or TRBV12-4 combines with J gene TRBJ2-7; 8 bases map to TRBD2. The CDR3 extends over 13 amino acids. V lost 6 bases, J lost 3 bases, and 4 bases stayed unmatched. The DNA for the CDR3 is TGTGCCAGCAGCGGGGGGGCGCGCTACGAGCAGTACTTC. Translating it yields CASSGGARYEQYF.

The J gene is TRBJ2-7, the V gene TRBV6-6; 7 bases line up with TRBD1. CDR3 length: 15 residues. The germline CDR1 and CDR2 sequences are MNHNY and SVGAGI (reference sequence). After removal of 0 bases from V and 3 bases from J, the junction contained 5 bases not matched to a gene. This CDR3 reads CASSYSGTADYEQYF. As DNA, the CDR3 is TGTGCCAGCAGTTACTCGGGGACAGCTGACTACGAGCAGTACTTC.

The chain couples TRBV12-5 to TRBJ1-1, with TRBD1 matching over 10 bases. Looked up from germline, CDR1 is LGHNT and CDR2 is FRNRAP. The CDR3 runs to 18 residues. Losses at the gene ends were 0 bases for V and 3 bases for J; bases not matched to a gene: 10. The CDR3, as DNA: TGTGCTAGTGGTTTGGTAGTGGGACAGGGGTTTAGGGACACTGAAGCTTTCTTT. As protein: CASGLVVGQGFRDTEAFF.

The genes are TRBV7-9 and TRBJ1-2, with D possibly being TRBD1 (6 bases). Germline V gene data show CDR1 as SEHNR and CDR2 as FQNEAQ (reference sequence). The V end was cut by 1 base, the J end by 6 bases, with 15 bases between. This CDR3 is built from 15 residues. The CDR3 nucleotides are TGTGCCAGCAGCTTAGGGCAGGGGAGGATAAATGGCTACACCTTC. Translated, it gives CASSLGQGRINGYTF.

The sample holds a few counts of this clonotype. The genes are TRBV15 and TRBJ2-1, with D unresolved. Germline V gene data show CDR1 as LNHNV and CDR2 as YYDKDF (reference sequence). This CDR3 is built from 16 residues. Trimming pared 0 bases from V and 8 bases from J, leaving 17 bases between. The CDR3 DNA is TGTGCCACCAGCAGAGAGTACTACCCACCTGGGGATGAGCAGTTCTTC. It encodes CATSREYYPPGDEQFF.

This clonotype was seen a single time. The V gene is TRBV20-1, the J gene TRBJ2-2, with D unclear. From germline, CDR1 is DFQATT and CDR2 SNEGSKA (reference sequence). The V end lost 2 bases, the J end lost 6 bases, and 13 bases lay between the germline ends. This CDR3 has 14 amino acids. CDR3 amino acids: CSARSTVIAGELFF. In DNA, the CDR3 is TGCAGTGCTAGAAGTACCGTAATCGCCGGGGAGCTGTTTTTT.

The V gene is TRBV30, the J gene TRBJ1-3, with a weak D call TRBD1 (5 bases). This CDR3 contains 15 residues. Trimming removed 0 bases from V and 0 bases from J, with 9 bases in between. Germline lookup yields CDR1 GTSNPN and CDR2 SVGIG (reference sequence). Written as DNA, the CDR3 is TGTGCCTGGAGTGTACCGGGGGGCTCTGGAAACACCATATATTTT. This gives the protein CAWSVPGGSGNTIYF.

This clonotype was observed a handful of times. The CDR3 loop is CASSVSGETQYF. The CDR3 DNA follows: TGTGCCAGCAGCGTAAGCGGGGAGACCCAGTACTTC. The chain has TRBV9 and TRBJ2-5, with D possibly TRBD2 on 6 matching bases. The ends were cut back, 1 base at V and 5 bases at J, with 6 bases in the middle. The germline V gene has CDR1 SGDLS and CDR2 YYNGEE. CDR3 size: 12 residues.